This T cell receptor (beta chain) derives from a study of blood T cells in healthy people across ages (dated by TCRdb to about 2015). Some background on the complete study: In model experiments, template switching captured about one uniquely barcoded TCR beta cDNA molecule for every two T cells. Age-related changes in TCR beta repertoire diversity were measured in the study by deep sequencing normalized with unique cDNA molecular identifiers. Donors were grouped into four age groups: young (average 16 years), middle-aged (39), aged (around 62) and long-lived (just over 80). To avoid experimental bias, donors of different ages were randomly spread across the sequencing lanes. Using the same blood draw, the study looked at two additional independent replicas of 1 million unique cDNA reads for two donors, one aged 18 to 30 and the other aged 80 or older.

This clonotype was recorded many times. The target of this receptor is not known. No clone much larger than this one lies a single base away; base qualities are absent. Preparation of the library involved 5' RACE. Data came from an Illumina HiSeq 2500. A second PCR of about 6 to 12 cycles was run with a J-beta primer mix and a sample-barcoded 5' primer. Each TCR beta cDNA molecule received a unique molecular identifier from a template-switch 5' adaptor carrying 12 random nucleotides. Each sample yielded at least 3 million CDR3-containing paired-end reads. All of the RNA was converted into first-strand cDNA using the Mint cDNA synthesis kit, with a TRBC-specific oligonucleotide serving as the primer. All cDNA was treated with uracil-DNA glycosylase and then went through a first 18-cycle PCR with the universal primers M1SS and BC2_uni_R. Under the source paper's analysis protocol: For normalization, 1 million high-quality reads were randomly selected from each sample, with every read carrying a distinct molecular identifier. Reads with shared molecular identifiers were discarded instead of being binned into consensus sequences. MiTCR, set to a Q25 quality threshold and the strictest error-elimination algorithm, was used for CDR3 identification, clonotype clustering and error correction. Lower-bound total TCR beta diversity was estimated with a nonparametric unseen species model using Euler transformation. TCRdb's own reprocessing of the public reads used fastp at Q25 and MiXCR and kept productive beta chains. One record per CDR3 amino acid sequence lists the most common genes and DNA. TCRdb, rather than the study authors, made the V and J calls. This sample gives roughly 410,000 distinct CDR3 sequences in total; roughly half of them show up just once. 45% to 60% of the sample comes from the top ten.

Overall study outcomes, separate from this receptor: Conclusive comparison of naive and antigen-experienced compartments was prevented by the profiling of bulk unsorted PBMCs. There was a strong correlation between observed TCR beta diversity and the percentage of naive T cells measured by flow cytometry. Because donor CMV infection status was unknown, age-related changes in expanded clonotypes were potentially confounded. Estimates of total diversity based on one million sequenced T cells were regarded as lower bounds and as underestimates. Compared with the aged group, the long-lived group had more naive CD4+ T cells, fewer expanded clones and increased TCR diversity, suggesting age selection. As age increased, observed TCR beta diversity per million T cells dropped in a roughly linear way, and a significant reduction was already evident by age about 40.

Systemically healthy Caucasian individuals from Russia, over 30 in total and aged roughly 6 to 95 years, were included as donors. Ten milliliters of peripheral blood were drawn from each donor into EDTA-treated Vacutainer tubes. PBMCs were isolated by Ficoll-Paque density-gradient centrifugation, with at least 7 million obtained per sample. Trizol reagent was used to extract total RNA from PBMCs, with at least 6 micrograms per sample. For every donor, flow cytometry on a PBMC aliquot measured the percentage of naive CD45RAhigh/CD27high T cells. For CDR1 and CDR2, the germline V gene lists SGHDN and FVKESK. The junction carries 2 bases between V and J, which are trimmed by 2 bases and 0 bases respectively. CDR3 length: 14 amino acids, cysteine to phenylalanine. Just the 42-base CDR3 DNA is kept, in frame starting at base 1.

The chain joins TRBV14 to TRBJ2-6; a confident D gene designation cannot be given. Sequenced sample: blood. The receptor's source is a man aged 55 to 70 in good health. The CDR3 loop reads CASSQLSGANVLTF. The DNA reads TGTGCCAGCAGCCAACTCTCTGGGGCCAACGTCCTGACTTTC.